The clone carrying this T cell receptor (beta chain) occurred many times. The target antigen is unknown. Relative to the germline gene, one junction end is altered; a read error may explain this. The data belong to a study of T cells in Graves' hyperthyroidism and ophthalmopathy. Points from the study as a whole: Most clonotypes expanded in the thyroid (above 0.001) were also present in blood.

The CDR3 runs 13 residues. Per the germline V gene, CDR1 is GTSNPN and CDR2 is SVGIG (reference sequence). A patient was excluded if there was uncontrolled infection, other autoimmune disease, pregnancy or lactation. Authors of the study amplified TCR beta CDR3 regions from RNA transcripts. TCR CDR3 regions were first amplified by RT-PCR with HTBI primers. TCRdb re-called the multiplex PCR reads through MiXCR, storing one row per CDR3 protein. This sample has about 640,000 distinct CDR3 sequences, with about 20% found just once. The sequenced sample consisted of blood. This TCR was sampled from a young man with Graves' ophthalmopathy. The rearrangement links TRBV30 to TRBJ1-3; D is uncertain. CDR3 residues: CAWMSSTGDTIYF. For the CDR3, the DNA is TGTGCCTGGATGTCGAGCACTGGAGACACCATATATTTT.